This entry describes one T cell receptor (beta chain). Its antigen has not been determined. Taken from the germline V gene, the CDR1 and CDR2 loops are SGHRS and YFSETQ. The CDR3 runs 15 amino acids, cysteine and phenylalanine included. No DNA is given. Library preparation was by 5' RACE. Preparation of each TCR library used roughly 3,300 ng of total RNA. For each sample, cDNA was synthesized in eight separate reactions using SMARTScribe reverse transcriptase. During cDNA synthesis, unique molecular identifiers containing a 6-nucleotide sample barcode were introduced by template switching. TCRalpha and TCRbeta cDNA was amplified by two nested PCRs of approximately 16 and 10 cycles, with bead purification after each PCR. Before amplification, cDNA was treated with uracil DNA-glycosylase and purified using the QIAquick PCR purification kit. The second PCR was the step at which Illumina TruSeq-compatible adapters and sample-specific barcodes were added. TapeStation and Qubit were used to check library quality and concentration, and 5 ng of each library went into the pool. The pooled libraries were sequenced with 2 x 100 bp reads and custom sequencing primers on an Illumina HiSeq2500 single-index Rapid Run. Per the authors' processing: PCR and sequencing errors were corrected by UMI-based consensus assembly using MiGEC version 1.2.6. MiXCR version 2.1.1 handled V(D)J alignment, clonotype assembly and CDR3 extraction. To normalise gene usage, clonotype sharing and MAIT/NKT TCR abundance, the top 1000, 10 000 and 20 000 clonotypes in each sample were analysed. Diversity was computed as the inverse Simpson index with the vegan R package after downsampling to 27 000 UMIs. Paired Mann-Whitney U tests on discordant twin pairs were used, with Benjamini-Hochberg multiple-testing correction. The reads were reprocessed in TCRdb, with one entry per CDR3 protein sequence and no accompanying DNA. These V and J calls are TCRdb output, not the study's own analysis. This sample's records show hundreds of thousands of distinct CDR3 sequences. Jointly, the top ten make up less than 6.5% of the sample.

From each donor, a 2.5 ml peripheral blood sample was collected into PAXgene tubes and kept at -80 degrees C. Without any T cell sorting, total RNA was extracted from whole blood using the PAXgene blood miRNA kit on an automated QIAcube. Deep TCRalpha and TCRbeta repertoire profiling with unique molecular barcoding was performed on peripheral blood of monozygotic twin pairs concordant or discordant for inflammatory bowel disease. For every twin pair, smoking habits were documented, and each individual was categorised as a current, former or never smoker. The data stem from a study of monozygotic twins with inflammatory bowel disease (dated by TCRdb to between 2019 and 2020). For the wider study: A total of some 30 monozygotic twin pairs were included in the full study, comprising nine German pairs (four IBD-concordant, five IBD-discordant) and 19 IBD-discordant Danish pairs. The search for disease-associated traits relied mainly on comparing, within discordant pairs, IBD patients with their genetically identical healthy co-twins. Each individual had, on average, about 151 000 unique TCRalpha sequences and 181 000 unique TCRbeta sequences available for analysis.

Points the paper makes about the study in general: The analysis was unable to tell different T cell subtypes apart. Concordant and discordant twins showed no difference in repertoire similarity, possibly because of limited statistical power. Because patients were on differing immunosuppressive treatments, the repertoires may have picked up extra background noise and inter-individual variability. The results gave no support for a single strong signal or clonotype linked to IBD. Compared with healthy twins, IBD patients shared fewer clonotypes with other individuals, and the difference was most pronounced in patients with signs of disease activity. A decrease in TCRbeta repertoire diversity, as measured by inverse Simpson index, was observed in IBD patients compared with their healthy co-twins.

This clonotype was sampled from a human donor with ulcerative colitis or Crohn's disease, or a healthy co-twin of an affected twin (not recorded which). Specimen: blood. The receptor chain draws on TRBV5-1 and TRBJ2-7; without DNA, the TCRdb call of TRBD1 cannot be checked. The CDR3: CASSHMTGGFNEQYF. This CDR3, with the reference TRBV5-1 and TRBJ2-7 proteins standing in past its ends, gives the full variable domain KAGVTQTPRYLIKTRGQQVTLSCSPISGHRSVSWYQQTPGQGLQFLFEYFSETQRNKGNFPGRFSGRQFSNSRSEMNVSTLELGDSALYLCASSHMTGGFNEQYFGPGTRLTVT.